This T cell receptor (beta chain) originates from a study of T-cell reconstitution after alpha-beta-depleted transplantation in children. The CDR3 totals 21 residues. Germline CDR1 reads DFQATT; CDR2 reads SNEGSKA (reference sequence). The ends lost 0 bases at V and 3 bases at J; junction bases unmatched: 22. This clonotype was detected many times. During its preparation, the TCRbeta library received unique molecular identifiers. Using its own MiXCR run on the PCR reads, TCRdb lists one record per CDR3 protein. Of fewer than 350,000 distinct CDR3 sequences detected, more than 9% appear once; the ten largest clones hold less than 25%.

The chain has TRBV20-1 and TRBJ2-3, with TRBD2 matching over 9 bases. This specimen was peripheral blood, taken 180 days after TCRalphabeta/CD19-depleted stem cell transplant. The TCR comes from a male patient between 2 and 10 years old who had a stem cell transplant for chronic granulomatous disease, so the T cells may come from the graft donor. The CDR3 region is CSARDPTGSYGGRAGTDTQYF. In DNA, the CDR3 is TGCAGTGCTAGAGATCCGACAGGGAGTTACGGCGGGAGGGCCGGAACAGATACGCAGTATTTT.